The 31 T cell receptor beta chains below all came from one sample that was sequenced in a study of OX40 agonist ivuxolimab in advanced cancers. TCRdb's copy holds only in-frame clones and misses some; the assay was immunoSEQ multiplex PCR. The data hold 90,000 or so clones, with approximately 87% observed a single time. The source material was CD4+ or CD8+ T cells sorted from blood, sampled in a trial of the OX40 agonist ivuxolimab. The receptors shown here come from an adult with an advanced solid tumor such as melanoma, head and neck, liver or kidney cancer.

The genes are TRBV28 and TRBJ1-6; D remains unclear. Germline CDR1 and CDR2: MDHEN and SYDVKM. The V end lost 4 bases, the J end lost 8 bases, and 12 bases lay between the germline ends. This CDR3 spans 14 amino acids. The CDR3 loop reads CASSSRTGYSPLHF. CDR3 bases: TGTGCCAGCAGTTCCAGGACCGGGTATTCACCCCTCCACTTT.

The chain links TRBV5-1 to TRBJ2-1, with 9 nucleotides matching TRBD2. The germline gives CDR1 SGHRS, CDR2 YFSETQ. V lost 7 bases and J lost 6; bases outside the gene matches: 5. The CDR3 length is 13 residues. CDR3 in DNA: TGCGCCAGCTCTTCTAGCGGGGTCAATGAGCAGTTCTTC. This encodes CASSSSGVNEQFF.

The CDR3 sequence is CAWSVSLSYEQYF. DNA of the CDR3: TGTGCCTGGAGTGTTTCTCTTTCCTACGAGCAGTACTTC. The chain combines TRBV30 with TRBJ2-7, with D hard to call. V lost 0 bases and J 1 base, leaving 7 bases between the germline ends. The CDR3 contains 13 residues. CDR1 is GTSNPN, CDR2 SVGIG, per germline (reference sequence).

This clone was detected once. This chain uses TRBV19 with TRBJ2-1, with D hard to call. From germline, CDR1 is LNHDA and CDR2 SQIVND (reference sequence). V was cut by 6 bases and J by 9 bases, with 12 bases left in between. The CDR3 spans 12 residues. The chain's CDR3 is CASRAALGEQFF. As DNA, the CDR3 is TGTGCCAGTAGAGCCGCCTTAGGTGAGCAGTTCTTC.

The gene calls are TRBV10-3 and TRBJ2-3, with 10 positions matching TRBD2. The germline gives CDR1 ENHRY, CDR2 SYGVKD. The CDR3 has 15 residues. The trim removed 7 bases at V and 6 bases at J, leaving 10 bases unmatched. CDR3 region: CAIKGLAGDADTQYF. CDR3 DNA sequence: TGTGCCATCAAGGGGCTAGCGGGAGATGCTGATACGCAGTATTTT.

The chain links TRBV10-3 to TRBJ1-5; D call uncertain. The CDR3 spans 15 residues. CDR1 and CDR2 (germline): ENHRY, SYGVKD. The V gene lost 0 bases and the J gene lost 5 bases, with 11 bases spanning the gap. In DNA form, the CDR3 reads TGTGCCATCAGTGAGTCGAAGGGTCAGTATCAGCCCCAGCATTTT. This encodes CAISESKGQYQPQHF.

The CDR3 is CASSLGVTDTQYF. The CDR3 DNA reads as TGTGCCAGCAGCTTGGGCGTAACAGATACGCAGTATTTT. This chain joins TRBV11-3 and TRBJ2-3; D is uncertain. Trimming shortened V by 3 bases and J by 3 bases, and 7 bases separated the two germline ends. This CDR3 contains 13 residues. Germline lookup yields CDR1 SGHNT and CDR2 YENEEA.

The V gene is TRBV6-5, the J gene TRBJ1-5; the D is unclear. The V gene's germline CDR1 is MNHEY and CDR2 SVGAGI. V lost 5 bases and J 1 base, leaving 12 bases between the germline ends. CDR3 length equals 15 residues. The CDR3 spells CASSPRRGSNQPQHF. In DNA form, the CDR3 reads TGTGCCAGCAGTCCTCGGCGAGGGAGCAATCAGCCCCAGCATTTT.

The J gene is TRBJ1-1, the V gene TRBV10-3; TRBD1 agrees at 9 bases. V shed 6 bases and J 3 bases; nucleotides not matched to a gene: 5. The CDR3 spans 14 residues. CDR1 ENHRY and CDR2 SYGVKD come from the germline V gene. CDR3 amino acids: CAIRTGTGYTEAFF. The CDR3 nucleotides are TGTGCCATCAGGACCGGGACAGGGTACACTGAAGCTTTCTTT.

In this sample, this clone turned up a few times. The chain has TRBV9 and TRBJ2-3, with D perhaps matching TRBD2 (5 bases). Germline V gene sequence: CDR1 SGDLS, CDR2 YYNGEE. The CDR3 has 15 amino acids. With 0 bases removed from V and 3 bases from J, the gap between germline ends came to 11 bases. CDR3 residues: CASSVAELGTDTQYF. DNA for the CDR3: TGTGCCAGCAGCGTAGCTGAACTAGGGACAGATACGCAGTATTTT.

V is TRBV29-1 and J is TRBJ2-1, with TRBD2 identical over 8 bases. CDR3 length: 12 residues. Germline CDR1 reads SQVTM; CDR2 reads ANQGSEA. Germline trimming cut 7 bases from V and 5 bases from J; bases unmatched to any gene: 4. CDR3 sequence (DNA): TGCAGCGGGGGGACTAGGCACAATGAGCAGTTCTTC. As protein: CSGGTRHNEQFF.

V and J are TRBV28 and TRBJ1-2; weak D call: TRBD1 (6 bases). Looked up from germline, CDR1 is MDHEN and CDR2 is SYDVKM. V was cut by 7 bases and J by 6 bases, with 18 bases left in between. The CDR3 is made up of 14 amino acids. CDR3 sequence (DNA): TGTGCCAGCAAGGGTGGGGGCGAATACCATGGCTACACCTTC. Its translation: CASKGGGEYHGYTF.

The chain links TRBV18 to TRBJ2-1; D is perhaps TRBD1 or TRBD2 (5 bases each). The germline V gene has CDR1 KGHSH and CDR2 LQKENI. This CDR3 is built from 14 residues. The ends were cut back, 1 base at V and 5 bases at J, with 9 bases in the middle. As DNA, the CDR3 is TGTGCCAGCTCACCACGGGGGATCGACAATGAGCAGTTCTTC. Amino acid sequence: CASSPRGIDNEQFF.

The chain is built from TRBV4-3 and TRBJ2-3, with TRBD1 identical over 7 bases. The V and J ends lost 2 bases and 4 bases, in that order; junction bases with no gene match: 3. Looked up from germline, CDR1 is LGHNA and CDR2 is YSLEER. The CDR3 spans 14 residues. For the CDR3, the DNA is TGCGCCAGCAGCCAACTTCAGGGGGCAGATACGCAGTATTTT. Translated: CASSQLQGADTQYF.

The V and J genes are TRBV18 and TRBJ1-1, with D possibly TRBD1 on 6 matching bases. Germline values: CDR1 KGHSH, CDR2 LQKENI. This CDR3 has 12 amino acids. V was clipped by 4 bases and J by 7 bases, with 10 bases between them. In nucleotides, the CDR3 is TGTGCCAGCTCACTCGACAGGCTTGAAGCTTTCTTT. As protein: CASSLDRLEAFF. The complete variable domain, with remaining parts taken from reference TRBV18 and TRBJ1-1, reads NAGVMQNPRHLVRRRGQEARLRCSPMKGHSHVYWYRQLPEEGLKFMVYLQKENIIDESGMPKERFSAEFPKEGPSILRIQQVVRGDSAAYFCASSLDRLEAFFGQGTRLTVV.

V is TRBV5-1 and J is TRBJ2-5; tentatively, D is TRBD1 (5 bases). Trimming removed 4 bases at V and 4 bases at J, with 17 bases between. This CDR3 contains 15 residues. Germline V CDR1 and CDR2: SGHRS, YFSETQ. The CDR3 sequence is CASSINPGWSETQYF. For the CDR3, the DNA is TGCGCCAGCAGCATAAACCCAGGGTGGTCAGAGACCCAGTACTTC.

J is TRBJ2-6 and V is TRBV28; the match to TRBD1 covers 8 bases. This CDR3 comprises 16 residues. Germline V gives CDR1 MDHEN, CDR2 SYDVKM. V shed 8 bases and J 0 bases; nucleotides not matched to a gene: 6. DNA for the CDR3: TGTGCCAGCCGGTCAGGGGGCACCTCTGGGGCCAACGTCCTGACTTTC. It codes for CASRSGGTSGANVLTF.

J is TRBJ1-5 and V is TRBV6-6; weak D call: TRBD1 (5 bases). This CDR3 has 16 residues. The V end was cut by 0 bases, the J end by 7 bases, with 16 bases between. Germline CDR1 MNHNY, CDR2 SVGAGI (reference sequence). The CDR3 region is CASSYSGGSLKQPQHF. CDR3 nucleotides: TGTGCCAGCAGTTACTCCGGGGGAAGTTTAAAACAGCCCCAGCATTTT.

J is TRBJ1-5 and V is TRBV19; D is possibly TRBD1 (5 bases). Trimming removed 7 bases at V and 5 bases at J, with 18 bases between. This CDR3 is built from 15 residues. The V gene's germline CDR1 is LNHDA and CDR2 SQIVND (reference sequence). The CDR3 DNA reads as TGTGCCAGTAATGCGGGACCTCCTTACTATCAGCCCCAGCATTTT. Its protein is CASNAGPPYYQPQHF.

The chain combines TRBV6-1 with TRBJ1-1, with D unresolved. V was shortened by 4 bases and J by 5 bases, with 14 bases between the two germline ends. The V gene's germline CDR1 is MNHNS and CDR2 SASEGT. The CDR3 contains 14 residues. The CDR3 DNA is TGTGCCAGCAGTGCAGACTGGGAGGGTACTGAAGCTTTCTTT. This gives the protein CASSADWEGTEAFF.

CDR3 nucleotide sequence: TGTGCCAGTAGCCCGACTGACAGCCTTGGGGGCTACACCTTC. As protein: CASSPTDSLGGYTF. The chain joins TRBV19 to TRBJ1-2; tentatively, D is TRBD1 (5 bases). V lost 6 bases, J lost 8 bases, and 19 bases lay in between. The V gene's germline CDR1 is LNHDA and CDR2 SQIVND (reference sequence). The CDR3 contains 14 residues.

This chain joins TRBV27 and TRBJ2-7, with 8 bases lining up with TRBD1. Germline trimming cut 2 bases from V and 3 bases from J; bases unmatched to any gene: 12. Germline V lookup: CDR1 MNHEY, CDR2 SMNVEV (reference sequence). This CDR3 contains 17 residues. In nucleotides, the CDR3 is TGTGCCAGCAGTTTAAAGACCGGACAGGGAAGATTCTACGAGCAGTACTTC. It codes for CASSLKTGQGRFYEQYF.

Written as DNA, the CDR3 is TGCGCCAGCAGCTTGGAGAGCTCTGGGGCCAACGTCCTGACTTTC. This encodes CASSLESSGANVLTF. The V call is TRBV5-1, the J call TRBJ2-6; D not resolved. The V gene lost 0 bases and the J gene lost 0 bases, with 4 bases spanning the gap. The CDR3 extends over 15 amino acids. CDR1 and CDR2 from the germline V gene are SGHRS and YFSETQ.

The CDR3 reads CASSFIVVRSYEQYV. In nucleotides, the CDR3 is TGTGCCAGCAGCTTCATAGTTGTCCGCTCCTACGAGCAGTACGTC. The V and J genes are TRBV11-3 and TRBJ2-7; D not resolved. The V gene lost 3 bases and the J gene lost 0 bases, with 12 bases spanning the gap. In germline, CDR1 is SGHNT, CDR2 YENEEA. The CDR3 sequence is 15 residues long.

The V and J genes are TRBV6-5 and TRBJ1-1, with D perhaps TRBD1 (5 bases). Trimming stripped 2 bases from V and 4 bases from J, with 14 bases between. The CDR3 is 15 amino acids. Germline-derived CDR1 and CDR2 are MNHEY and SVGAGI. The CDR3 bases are TGTGCCAGCAGTTACGGCGTTGAGGGGAGCACTGAAGCTTTCTTT. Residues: CASSYGVEGSTEAFF.

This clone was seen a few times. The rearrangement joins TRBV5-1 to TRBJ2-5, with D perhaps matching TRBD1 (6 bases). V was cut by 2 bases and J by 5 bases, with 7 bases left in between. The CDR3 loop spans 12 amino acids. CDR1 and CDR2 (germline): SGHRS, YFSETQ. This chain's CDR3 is CASSFQGETQYF. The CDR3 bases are TGCGCCAGCAGCTTCCAGGGGGAGACCCAGTACTTC.

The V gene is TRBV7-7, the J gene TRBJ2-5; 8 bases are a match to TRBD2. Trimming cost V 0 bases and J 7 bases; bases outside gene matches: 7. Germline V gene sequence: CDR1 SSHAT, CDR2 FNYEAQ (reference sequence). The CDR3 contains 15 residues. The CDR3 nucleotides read TGTGCCAGCAGCTTAGCCCGGACTAGCTTGGGGACCCAGTACTTC. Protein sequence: CASSLARTSLGTQYF.

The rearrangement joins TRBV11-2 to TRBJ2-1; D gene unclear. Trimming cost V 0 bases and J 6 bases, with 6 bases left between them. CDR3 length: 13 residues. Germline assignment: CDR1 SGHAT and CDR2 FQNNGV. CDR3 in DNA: TGTGCCAGCAGCTTAGATTGGGCCAATGAGCAGTTCTTC. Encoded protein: CASSLDWANEQFF.

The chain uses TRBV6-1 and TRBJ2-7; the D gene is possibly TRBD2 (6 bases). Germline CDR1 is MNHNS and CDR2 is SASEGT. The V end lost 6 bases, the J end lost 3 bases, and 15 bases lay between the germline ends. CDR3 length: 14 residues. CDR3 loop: CASRLTSQVYEQYF. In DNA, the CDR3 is TGTGCCAGCAGGCTTACTAGCCAAGTCTACGAGCAGTACTTC.

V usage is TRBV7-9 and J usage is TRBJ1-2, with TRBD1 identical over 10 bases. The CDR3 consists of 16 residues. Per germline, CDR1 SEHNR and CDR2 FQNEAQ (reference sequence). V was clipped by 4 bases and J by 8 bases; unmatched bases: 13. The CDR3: CASSYGDRGPYEGYTF. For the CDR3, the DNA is TGTGCCAGCAGCTATGGGGACAGGGGCCCCTATGAGGGCTACACCTTC.

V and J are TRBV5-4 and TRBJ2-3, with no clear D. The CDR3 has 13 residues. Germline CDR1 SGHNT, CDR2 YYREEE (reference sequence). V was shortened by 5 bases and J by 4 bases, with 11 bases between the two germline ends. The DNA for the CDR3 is TGTGCCAGCAGGAAGGAAGTGGCAGATACGCAGTATTTT. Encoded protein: CASRKEVADTQYF.